This T cell receptor beta chain stems from a study of shared clonotypes between healthy human individuals. Germline CDR1 reads SQVTM; CDR2 reads ANQGSEA. This CDR3 is built from 12 residues. Trimming left V 6 bases short and J 0 bases short, with 9 bases between. The table came from immunoSEQ multiplex PCR; TCRdb's copy has only in-frame clones and leaves some out. The sample carries about 770,000 clones, roughly 72% recorded once. In this sample, this clone turned up a few times. The TCR sequence derives from a woman aged 30 to 39 in good health. This chain uses TRBV29-1 with TRBJ2-7, with D maybe TRBD2 (5 bases). The sequencing sample was made of memory CD4+ T cells sorted from blood. Subset: CD45RA-negative fraction. The CDR3 loop reads CSVEDDSYEQYF. CDR3 bases: TGCAGCGTGGAGGACGACTCCTACGAGCAGTACTTC.